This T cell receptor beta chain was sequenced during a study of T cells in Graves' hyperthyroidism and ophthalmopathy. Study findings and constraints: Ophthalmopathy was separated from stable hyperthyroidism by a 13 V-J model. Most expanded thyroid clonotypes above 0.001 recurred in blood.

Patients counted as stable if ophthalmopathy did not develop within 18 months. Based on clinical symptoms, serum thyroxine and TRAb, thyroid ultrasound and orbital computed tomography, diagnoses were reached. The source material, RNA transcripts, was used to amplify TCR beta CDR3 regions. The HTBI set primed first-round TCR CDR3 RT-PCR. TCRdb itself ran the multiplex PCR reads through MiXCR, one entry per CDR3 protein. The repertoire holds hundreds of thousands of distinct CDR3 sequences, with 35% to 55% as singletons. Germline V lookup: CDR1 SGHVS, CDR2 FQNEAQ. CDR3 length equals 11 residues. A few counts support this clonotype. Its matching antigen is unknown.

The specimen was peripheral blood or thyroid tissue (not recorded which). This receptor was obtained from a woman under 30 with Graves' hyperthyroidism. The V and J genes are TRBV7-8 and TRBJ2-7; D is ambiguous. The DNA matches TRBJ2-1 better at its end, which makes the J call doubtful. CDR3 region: CASSFRNEQFF. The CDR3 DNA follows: TGTGCCAGCAGCTTCCGGAATGAGCAGTTCTTC.